The rows below give T cell receptor beta chains drawn from one sample of a study of tumor-infiltrating lymphocytes in primary liver carcinoma. TCRdb processed the multiplex PCR reads anew with MiXCR; each CDR3 protein has one entry. The sample has about 130,000 distinct CDR3 sequences, 64% seen once; the top ten hold roughly 7.9%. Input material: liver tumor tissue from sampling region 3. The receptors shown here come from a woman aged 55-69 years with primary liver carcinoma and hepatitis B virus infection. The CDR3 runs from the conserved cysteine through the conserved F or W. Each record gives: D gene, clone size, V gene, J gene, CDR3 protein, CDR3 DNA. D genes are given only for firm matches. The size field is filled for only some rows; it gives once, few, many or a size class.

TRBD2	.	TRBV7-9	TRBJ2-3	CASSFAGERAAVTQYF	TGTGCCAGCAGCTTTGCGGGGGAGCGGGCTGCAGTTACGCAGTATTTT
TRBD2	.	TRBV11-2	TRBJ2-1	CASSYGTSVGYNEPLF	TGTGCCAGCAGCTACGGAACTAGCGTGGGATACAATGAGCCGCTCTTC
.	.	TRBV14	TRBJ2-3	CAGSHTDTQYF	TGTGCCGGTAGCCACACAGATACGCAGTATTTT
.	.	TRBV11-2	TRBJ1-2	CANSLDLVGSDYIF	TGTGCCAACAGCTTAGATCTAGTAGGTTCAGACTACATCTTC
TRBD2	few	TRBV6-6	TRBJ2-2	CASSYSKSRSGLANTGKLFF	TGTGCCAGCAGTTACTCGAAAAGTCGTAGCGGGCTAGCGAACACCGGGAAGCTGTTTTTT
.	.	TRBV6-5	TRBJ2-2	CANRAGVRTRELFF	TGTGCCAACAGGGCGGGAGTTAGGACCAGGGAGCTGTTTTTT
TRBD2	.	TRBV11-2	TRBJ2-3	CASSFGLGRTNTQYF	TGTGCAAGCAGCTTCGGACTAGGACGCACGAATACGCAGTATTTT
TRBD2	medium-sized	TRBV6-5	TRBJ2-1	CASSHGLDGEQFF	TGTGCCAGCAGCCACGGACTAGACGGTGAGCAGTTCTTC
TRBD1	.	TRBV11-3	TRBJ2-7	CASSILGQGYEQYF	TGTGCCAGCAGCATACTTGGACAGGGATACGAGCAGTACTTT
.	once	TRBV30	TRBJ2-5	CAWNDNVETQYF	TGTGCCTGGAACGATAACGTGGAGACCCAGTACTTC
TRBD1	.	TRBV14	TRBJ2-7	CASGPGQNSYEQYF	TGCGCCAGCGGACCGGGACAGAACTCCTACGAGCAGTACTTC
TRBD2	.	TRBV11-3	TRBJ2-1	CTSSPRGSGYNEQSF	TGTACCAGCAGCCCTCGGGGTAGCGGGTACAATGAGCAGTCCTTC
.	medium-sized	TRBV11-3	TRBJ1-1	CASSQAGSMNTEAFF	TGTGCCAGCAGCCAAGCAGGGTCTATGAACACTGAAGCTTTCTTT
.	many	TRBV6-5	TRBJ2-5	CASSFGGREETQYF	TGTGCCAGCAGTTTCGGGGGCCGAGAAGAGACCCAGTACTTC
TRBD1	once	TRBV29-1	TRBJ1-2	CSVALSGTGFYGYTF	TGTAGCGTCGCCCTCTCAGGGACAGGATTTTATGGCTACACCTTC
TRBD2	.	TRBV5-1	TRBJ2-1	CASSLATSGTQQFF	TGCGCCAGCAGCTTGGCGACTAGCGGGACTCAACAGTTCTTC
TRBD2	.	TRBV28	TRBJ2-5	CASSKSLAGRETQYF	TGTGCCAGCAGCAAGTCTCTAGCGGGAAGAGAGACCCAGTACTTC
.	few	TRBV5-1	TRBJ2-3	CASTPPTTDTQYF	TGCGCCAGCACCCCCCCCACCACAGATACGCAGTATTTT
.	once	TRBV6-1	TRBJ1-5	CASRGWTLGLPQPQLF	TGTGCCAGCCGAGGGTGGACCCTGGGTCTACCTCAGCCCCAGCTTTTT
TRBD1	.	TRBV10-3	TRBJ2-3	CAIRQGTSAGTQYF	TGTGCCATCCGACAGGGCACAAGCGCAGGTACGCAGTATTTT
TRBD1	many	TRBV5-1	TRBJ2-5	CASKQGAEETQYF	TGCGCCAGCAAGCAGGGGGCGGAAGAGACCCAGTACTTC
.	.	TRBV11-2	TRBJ2-2	CASSFRASVNTGELFF	TGTGCCAGCAGCTTTAGGGCTAGCGTGAACACCGGGGAGCTGTTTTTT
.	.	TRBV30	TRBJ1-2	CAWSPLGNYGYTF	TGTGCTTGGAGTCCCTTGGGGAACTATGGCTACACCTTC
.	.	TRBV11-2	TRBJ2-1	CARSLLSIYNEQFF	TGTGCCCGCAGCTTATTATCTATCTACAATGAGCAGTTCTTC
TRBD1	.	TRBV7-3	TRBJ1-1	CASSPQGGSLNTEAFF	TGTGCCAGCAGCCCCCAGGGGGGCAGCTTGAACACTGAAGCTTTCTTT
TRBD2	.	TRBV11-3	TRBJ2-1	CASSPRGSGNNELFF	TGTGCCAGCAGCCCTCGGGGCAGCGGGAACAATGAGTTGTTCTTC
TRBD2	.	TRBV5-1	TRBJ2-7	CASSLQGSGSSYEQCF	TGCGCCAGCAGCCTGCAGGGTAGCGGGAGTTCCTACGAGCAGTGCTTC
TRBD2	many	TRBV28	TRBJ2-5	CASSLVAGGETQYF	TGTGCCAGCAGTTTAGTAGCGGGGGGCGAGACCCAGTACTTC
TRBD1	.	TRBV28	TRBJ2-2	CASTTGQGREELFF	TGTGCCAGCACCACGGGACAGGGGAGGGAGGAGCTGTTTTTT
.	many	TRBV10-3	TRBJ1-1	CATKPGGVTEAFF	TGTGCCACCAAGCCGGGGGGGGTCACTGAAGCTTTTTTT
TRBD1	.	TRBV7-2	TRBJ2-1	CASSADRGSFNEQFF	TGTGCCAGCAGCGCGGACAGGGGAAGCTTCAATGAGCAGTTCTTC
TRBD2	many	TRBV6-4	TRBJ2-1	CASSNGTSGSNEQFF	TGTGCCAGCAGTAACGGGACTAGCGGGAGCAATGAGCAGTTCTTC
TRBD1	few	TRBV28	TRBJ1-6	CASRTGAYNSPLHF	TGTGCCAGCAGGACAGGGGCCTATAATTCACCCCTCCACTTT
.	.	TRBV10-3	TRBJ2-1	CAISMAGSYNEQFF	TGTGCCATCAGTATGGCAGGGTCCTACAATGAGCAGTTCTTC
TRBD1	.	TRBV28	TRBJ1-2	CASSLGMTGGSYSYTF	TGTGCCAGCAGTTTAGGAATGACAGGGGGAAGCTATAGCTACACCTTC
.	.	TRBV11-2	TRBJ2-2	CTSSLRLGGQGNTGVLFF	TGTACCAGCAGCTTACGGTTGGGTGGGCAGGGCAACACCGGGGTGCTGTTTTTT
.	.	TRBV10-2	TRBJ2-1	CASTDRQELYNEQFF	TGCGCCAGCACTGATAGGCAGGAGCTGTACAATGAGCAGTTCTTC
.	.	TRBV4-2	TRBJ2-5	CASSRTGNRNVPESQYF	TGTGCCAGCAGCCGAACCGGGAATAGGAATGTCCCAGAGAGCCAGTACTTC
.	.	TRBV25-1	TRBJ2-2	CAEGGTQTEDAGELLF	TGTGCAGAAGGAGGTACCCAGACAGAAGACGCCGGGGAGCTGCTTTTT
.	.	TRBV11-2	TRBJ1-3	CASSSGNYASTIYF	TGTGCCAGCAGCTCCGGGAATTACGCGAGCACCATATATTTT
.	.	TRBV6-5	TRBJ2-7	CATRGSSQLEQYF	TGTGCCACCCGAGGCAGTTCGCAACTCGAGCAGTACTTC
TRBD2	.	TRBV12-3/TRBV12-4	TRBJ2-1	CVNSQSGTSGNNEQFF	TGTGTCAACAGTCAATCCGGGACTAGCGGTAACAATGAGCAGTTCTTC
.	many	TRBV6-6	TRBJ1-2	CASRGAQKGGYTF	TGTGCCAGCAGGGGGGCACAGAAGGGTGGCTACACCTTC
.	many	TRBV12-3/TRBV12-4	TRBJ1-3	CASRDGSGNTIYF	TGTGCCAGCAGAGACGGCTCTGGAAACACCATATATTTT
TRBD1	.	TRBV5-4	TRBJ2-3	CATRLTGGGTDTQYF	TGTGCCACCAGATTGACAGGGGGGGGCACAGATACGCAGTATTTT
TRBD1	.	TRBV24-1	TRBJ2-1	CATSDAGTGSNEQFF	TGTGCCACCAGTGATGCCGGGACAGGGTCCAATGAGCAGTTCTTC
.	.	TRBV18	TRBJ1-2	CASSPDDRHLYYGYTF	TGTGCCAGCTCACCGGACGACAGACACCTCTACTATGGCTACACCTTC
TRBD2	.	TRBV11-2	TRBJ2-3	CVSSSGLAGPDTQYF	TGTGTCAGCAGCTCTGGGCTAGCGGGCCCAGATACGCAGTATTTT
.	.	TRBV24-1	TRBJ2-3	CATSDFKGVDTQYF	TGTGCCACCAGTGATTTCAAGGGGGTAGATACGCAGTATTTT